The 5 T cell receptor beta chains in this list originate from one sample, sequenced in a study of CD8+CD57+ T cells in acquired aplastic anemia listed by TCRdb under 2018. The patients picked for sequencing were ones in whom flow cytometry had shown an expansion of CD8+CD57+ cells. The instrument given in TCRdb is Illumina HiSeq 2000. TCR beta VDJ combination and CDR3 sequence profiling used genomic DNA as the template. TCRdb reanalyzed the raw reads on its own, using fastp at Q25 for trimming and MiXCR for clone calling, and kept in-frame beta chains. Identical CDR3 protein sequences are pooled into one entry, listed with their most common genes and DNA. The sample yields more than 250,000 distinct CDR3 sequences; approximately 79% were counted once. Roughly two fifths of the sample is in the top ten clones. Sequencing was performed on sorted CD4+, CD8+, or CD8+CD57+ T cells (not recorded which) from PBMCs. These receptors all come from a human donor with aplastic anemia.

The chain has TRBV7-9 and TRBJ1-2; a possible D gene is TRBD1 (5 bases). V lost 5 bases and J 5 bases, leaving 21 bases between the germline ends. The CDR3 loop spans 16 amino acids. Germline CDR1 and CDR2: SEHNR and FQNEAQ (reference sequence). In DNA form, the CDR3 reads TGTGCCAGCAGCCTGGAGAGGGACGCGTACGTATATGGCTACACCTTC. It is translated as CASSLERDAYVYGYTF.

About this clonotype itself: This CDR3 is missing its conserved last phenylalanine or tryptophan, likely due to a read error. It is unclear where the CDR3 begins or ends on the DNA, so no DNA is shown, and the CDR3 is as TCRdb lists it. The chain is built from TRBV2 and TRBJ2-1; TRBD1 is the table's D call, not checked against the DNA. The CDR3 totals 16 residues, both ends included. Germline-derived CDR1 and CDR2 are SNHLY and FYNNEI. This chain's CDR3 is CASSLQGGPDTEYFFP.

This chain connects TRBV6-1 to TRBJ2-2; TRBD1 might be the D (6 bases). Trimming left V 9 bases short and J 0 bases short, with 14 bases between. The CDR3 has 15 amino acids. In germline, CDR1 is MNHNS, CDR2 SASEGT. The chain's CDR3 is CASPGHPANTGELFF. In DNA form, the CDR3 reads TGTGCCAGTCCGGGACACCCCGCGAACACCGGGGAGCTGTTTTTT.

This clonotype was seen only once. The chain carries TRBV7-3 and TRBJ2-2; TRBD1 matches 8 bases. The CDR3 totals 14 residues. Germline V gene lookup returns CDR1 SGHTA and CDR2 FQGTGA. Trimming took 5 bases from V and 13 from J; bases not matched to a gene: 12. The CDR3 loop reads CASSVTGVTGTLFF. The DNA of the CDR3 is TGTGCCAGCAGCGTGACAGGGGTAACCGGGACGCTGTTTTTT.

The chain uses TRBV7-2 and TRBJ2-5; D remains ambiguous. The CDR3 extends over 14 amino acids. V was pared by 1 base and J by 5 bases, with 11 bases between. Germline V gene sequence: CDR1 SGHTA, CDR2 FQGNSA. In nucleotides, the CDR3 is TGTGCCAGCAGCTTAGACTCCGGATCGGAGACCCAGTACTTC. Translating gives CASSLDSGSETQYF.